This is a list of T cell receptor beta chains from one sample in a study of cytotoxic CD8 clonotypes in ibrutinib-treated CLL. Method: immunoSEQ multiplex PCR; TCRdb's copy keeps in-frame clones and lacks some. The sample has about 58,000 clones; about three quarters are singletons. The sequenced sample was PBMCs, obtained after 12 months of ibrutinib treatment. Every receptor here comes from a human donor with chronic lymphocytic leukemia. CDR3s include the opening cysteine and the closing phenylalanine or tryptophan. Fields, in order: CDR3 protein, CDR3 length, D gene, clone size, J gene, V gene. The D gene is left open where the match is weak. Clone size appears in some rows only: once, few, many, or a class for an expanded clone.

CDR3 protein: CASSPLVVEAFF; CDR3 length: 12; D gene: NA; clone size: NA; J gene: TRBJ1-1; V gene: TRBV28
CDR3 protein: CASMQGRNQPQHF; CDR3 length: 13; D gene: NA; clone size: NA; J gene: TRBJ1-5; V gene: TRBV2
CDR3 protein: CASSLVGNSGNTIYF; CDR3 length: 15; D gene: NA; clone size: NA; J gene: TRBJ1-3; V gene: TRBV7-6
CDR3 protein: CASSGRDGLSYEQYF; CDR3 length: 15; D gene: NA; clone size: once; J gene: TRBJ2-7; V gene: TRBV5-1
CDR3 protein: CASVPTGGGYEQYF; CDR3 length: 14; D gene: TRBD1; clone size: NA; J gene: TRBJ2-7; V gene: TRBV6-1
CDR3 protein: CASRTALSYEQYF; CDR3 length: 13; D gene: NA; clone size: few; J gene: TRBJ2-7; V gene: TRBV2
CDR3 protein: CASSFWDRVRDGYTF; CDR3 length: 15; D gene: TRBD1; clone size: NA; J gene: TRBJ1-2; V gene: TRBV7-9
CDR3 protein: CASSVELLAPYNEQFF; CDR3 length: 16; D gene: TRBD2; clone size: few; J gene: TRBJ2-1; V gene: TRBV9
CDR3 protein: CASSLVPSGSYNEQFF; CDR3 length: 16; D gene: TRBD2; clone size: few; J gene: TRBJ2-1; V gene: TRBV7-3
CDR3 protein: CASSRKVAGVNTGELFF; CDR3 length: 17; D gene: TRBD2; clone size: NA; J gene: TRBJ2-2; V gene: TRBV5-4
CDR3 protein: CASSEEGPQVADTQYF; CDR3 length: 16; D gene: NA; clone size: NA; J gene: TRBJ2-3; V gene: TRBV6-1
CDR3 protein: CASSTTGGNTIYF; CDR3 length: 13; D gene: NA; clone size: NA; J gene: TRBJ1-3; V gene: TRBV7-6
CDR3 protein: CAIRKDATSSYEQYF; CDR3 length: 15; D gene: NA; clone size: NA; J gene: TRBJ2-7; V gene: TRBV10-3
CDR3 protein: CASSLGGQETQYF; CDR3 length: 13; D gene: NA; clone size: few; J gene: TRBJ2-5; V gene: TRBV11-2
CDR3 protein: CSVEPPSAGNEKLFF; CDR3 length: 15; D gene: NA; clone size: NA; J gene: TRBJ1-4; V gene: TRBV29-1
CDR3 protein: CAWSTKQGTDNEQFF; CDR3 length: 15; D gene: NA; clone size: once; J gene: TRBJ2-1; V gene: TRBV30
CDR3 protein: CASSPESDEAFF; CDR3 length: 12; D gene: NA; clone size: once; J gene: TRBJ1-1; V gene: TRBV18
CDR3 protein: CASSPPRRLRADTQYF; CDR3 length: 16; D gene: NA; clone size: NA; J gene: TRBJ2-3; V gene: TRBV10-2
CDR3 protein: CASIPTLAGGADTQYF; CDR3 length: 16; D gene: TRBD2; clone size: NA; J gene: TRBJ2-3; V gene: TRBV28
CDR3 protein: CASSEGQGISYGYTF; CDR3 length: 15; D gene: TRBD1; clone size: NA; J gene: TRBJ1-2; V gene: TRBV2
CDR3 protein: CASSEIRQGPRRGYTF; CDR3 length: 16; D gene: TRBD1; clone size: few; J gene: TRBJ1-2; V gene: TRBV2
CDR3 protein: CASSQTGVGELFF; CDR3 length: 13; D gene: NA; clone size: NA; J gene: TRBJ2-2; V gene: TRBV7-3
CDR3 protein: CASSPIWETQYF; CDR3 length: 12; D gene: NA; clone size: NA; J gene: TRBJ2-5; V gene: TRBV7-6
CDR3 protein: CAWGAVGKSYNEQFF; CDR3 length: 15; D gene: NA; clone size: few; J gene: TRBJ2-1; V gene: TRBV30
CDR3 protein: CASSPNRVINEKLFF; CDR3 length: 15; D gene: NA; clone size: NA; J gene: TRBJ1-4; V gene: TRBV25-1
CDR3 protein: CASSGQAEGETQYF; CDR3 length: 14; D gene: NA; clone size: NA; J gene: TRBJ2-5; V gene: TRBV19
CDR3 protein: CASSSTGGGYTF; CDR3 length: 12; D gene: NA; clone size: once; J gene: TRBJ1-2; V gene: TRBV6-6
CDR3 protein: CASSRTSGRAAETQYF; CDR3 length: 16; D gene: TRBD2; clone size: NA; J gene: TRBJ2-5; V gene: TRBV4-1
CDR3 protein: CASKEGHSGANVLTF; CDR3 length: 15; D gene: NA; clone size: few; J gene: TRBJ2-6; V gene: TRBV5-1
CDR3 protein: CASSFVVPASGKGNEQFF; CDR3 length: 18; D gene: TRBD2; clone size: NA; J gene: TRBJ2-1; V gene: TRBV5-1
CDR3 protein: CASSYSTGGGRYTF; CDR3 length: 14; D gene: TRBD1; clone size: few; J gene: TRBJ1-2; V gene: TRBV6-6
CDR3 protein: CASSLGGPARANTGELFF; CDR3 length: 18; D gene: NA; clone size: NA; J gene: TRBJ2-2; V gene: TRBV5-6
CDR3 protein: CASSLSNYGYTF; CDR3 length: 12; D gene: NA; clone size: NA; J gene: TRBJ1-2; V gene: TRBV5-4
CDR3 protein: CASSLMGRGQETQYF; CDR3 length: 15; D gene: NA; clone size: NA; J gene: TRBJ2-5; V gene: TRBV4-3
CDR3 protein: CAWGRTGLLNEQYF; CDR3 length: 14; D gene: TRBD1; clone size: once; J gene: TRBJ2-7; V gene: TRBV30
CDR3 protein: CASSPTLAGGTYNEQFF; CDR3 length: 17; D gene: TRBD2; clone size: NA; J gene: TRBJ2-1; V gene: TRBV4-2
CDR3 protein: CASSIQGELGNEQFF; CDR3 length: 15; D gene: TRBD1; clone size: NA; J gene: TRBJ2-1; V gene: TRBV19
CDR3 protein: CASSLQGAKDNEQFF; CDR3 length: 15; D gene: TRBD1; clone size: NA; J gene: TRBJ2-1; V gene: TRBV7-9
CDR3 protein: CAISDDWGGRFPYEQYF; CDR3 length: 17; D gene: NA; clone size: NA; J gene: TRBJ2-7; V gene: TRBV10-3
CDR3 protein: CASSLRLAGPSNEQFF; CDR3 length: 16; D gene: TRBD2; clone size: NA; J gene: TRBJ2-1; V gene: TRBV7-2
CDR3 protein: CASSKKTDNPSGYTF; CDR3 length: 15; D gene: NA; clone size: NA; J gene: TRBJ1-2; V gene: TRBV21-1
CDR3 protein: CASSYGLGPYEQYF; CDR3 length: 14; D gene: NA; clone size: few; J gene: TRBJ2-7; V gene: TRBV5-4
CDR3 protein: CASSADPDQPQHF; CDR3 length: 13; D gene: NA; clone size: few; J gene: TRBJ1-5; V gene: TRBV2
CDR3 protein: CARGKDSGNTIYF; CDR3 length: 13; D gene: NA; clone size: NA; J gene: TRBJ1-3; V gene: TRBV6-5
CDR3 protein: CSVTPRDGNEKLFF; CDR3 length: 14; D gene: NA; clone size: NA; J gene: TRBJ1-4; V gene: TRBV29-1
CDR3 protein: CASSLVVGRRSSYEQYF; CDR3 length: 17; D gene: NA; clone size: once; J gene: TRBJ2-7; V gene: TRBV7-2